The 13 T cell receptor beta chains below all came from one sample that was sequenced in a study of blood T cell repertoires in COVID-19. Produced via immunoSEQ multiplex PCR; TCRdb's table is partial and in-frame only. The table includes fewer than 450,000 clones, 88% detected once. What was sequenced was peripheral blood. The receptors stem from a woman between 65 and 79 years old with COVID-19, enrolled during active disease.

This sequence joins TRBV27 and TRBJ2-6; TRBD2 might be the D (6 bases). The germline CDR1 and CDR2 sequences are MNHEY and SMNVEV (reference sequence). V shed 6 bases and J shed 3 bases, with 21 bases lying between them. This CDR3 is built from 18 residues. DNA of the CDR3: TGTGCCAGCAGACCGCCGGCGGGGCGGTATTATGGGGCCAACGTCCTGACTTTC. It is translated as CASRPPAGRYYGANVLTF.

The chain joins TRBV5-6 to TRBJ2-7, with 10 bases fitting TRBD1. From germline, CDR1 is SGHDT and CDR2 YYEEEE. The CDR3 consists of 14 residues. V lost 3 bases and J lost 5; bases outside the gene matches: 5. CDR3 loop: CASSWGQGKDEQYF. CDR3 coding DNA: TGTGCCAGCAGCTGGGGACAGGGGAAGGACGAGCAGTACTTC.

The chain couples TRBV7-2 to TRBJ2-1, with 8 positions matching TRBD2. This CDR3 comprises 14 residues. V lost 8 bases, J lost 5 bases, and 8 bases stayed unmatched. From germline, CDR1 is SGHTA and CDR2 FQGNSA. CDR3 bases: TGTGCCAGCCGACCGGGGGGGGTGAACAATGAGCAGTTCTTC. Translating it yields CASRPGGVNNEQFF.

The rearrangement links TRBV28 to TRBJ2-5, with 9 bases aligning to TRBD1. V was pared by 11 bases and J by 4 bases, with 11 bases of the junction left unmatched. Germline CDR1 reads MDHEN; CDR2 reads SYDVKM. The CDR3 contains 14 residues. CDR3 nucleotides: TGTGCCTCCCGGGGGGACAGGGAGGGAGAGACCCAGTACTTC. It encodes CASRGDREGETQYF.

The chain combines TRBV21-1 with TRBJ1-5; the table's D call, TRBD1, was not checked against the DNA. TRBV21-1 is recorded as a pseudogene. The CDR3 is made up of 16 amino acids. In DNA form, the CDR3 reads TGTGCCATACGATCCCCAGGACAGGGGAGCAATCAGCCCCAGCATTTT. Translating gives CAIRSPGQGSNQPQHF.

The CDR3 nucleotides are TGTGCCAGTAGTGGCTCCTCACAGGGTCAGCCCCAGCATTTT. As protein: CASSGSSQGQPQHF. The rearrangement uses TRBV19 and TRBJ1-5; weak D call: TRBD1 (6 bases). The CDR3 loop spans 14 amino acids. Germline assignment: CDR1 LNHDA and CDR2 SQIVND (reference sequence). V was clipped by 5 bases and J by 6 bases, with 14 bases between them.

The chain carries TRBV9 and TRBJ1-4, with D uncertain. The CDR3 covers 15 residues. V lost 4 bases and J 6 bases, leaving 16 bases between the germline ends. Per the germline V gene, CDR1 is SGDLS and CDR2 is YYNGEE. The CDR3 nucleotides read TGTGCCAGCAGCCCCCGAATCGGGGTTGATGAAAAACTGTTTTTT. It is translated as CASSPRIGVDEKLFF.

This clone was seen once. This chain uses TRBV28 with TRBJ1-5; D not resolved. V was shortened by 3 bases and J by 4 bases, with 13 bases between the two germline ends. CDR1 MDHEN and CDR2 SYDVKM come from the germline V gene. The CDR3 is made up of 15 amino acids. The CDR3 region has the DNA TGTGCCAGCAGTTTCTCAGGAGGGCTTAATCAGCCCCAGCATTTT. Protein: CASSFSGGLNQPQHF.

The chain joins TRBV15 to TRBJ1-6; TRBD1 might be the D (6 bases). Trimming took off 6 bases at V and 12 bases at J, with 12 bases between the two ends. Germline V gene sequence: CDR1 LNHNV, CDR2 YYDKDF (reference sequence). This CDR3 contains 12 residues. The CDR3 sequence: CATSLRGGPLHF. The CDR3 DNA reads TGTGCCACCAGTTTGAGGGGGGGACCCCTCCACTTT. Variable domain in full (rest from reference TRBV15 and TRBJ1-6): DAMVIQNPRYQVTQFGKPVTLSCSQTLNHNVMYWYQQKSSQAPKLLFHYYDKDFNNEADTPDNFQSRRPNTSFCFLDIRSPGLGDTAMYLCATSLRGGPLHFGNGTRLTVT.

The V call is TRBV18, the J call TRBJ1-2; tentative D call: TRBD1 (5 bases). V lost 0 bases to trimming and J lost 4 bases, with 12 bases between them. This CDR3 comprises 15 residues. Germline CDR1 reads KGHSH; CDR2 reads LQKENI. In DNA form, the CDR3 reads TGTGCCAGCTCACCACCTCAGGGTTGGGGCTATGGCTACACCTTC. This translates into CASSPPQGWGYGYTF. The variable domain in full, completed from reference TRBV18 and TRBJ1-2, reads NAGVMQNPRHLVRRRGQEARLRCSPMKGHSHVYWYRQLPEEGLKFMVYLQKENIIDESGMPKERFSAEFPKEGPSILRIQQVVRGDSAAYFCASSPPQGWGYGYTFGSGTRLTVV.

V gene TRBV5-6 combines with J gene TRBJ2-3; D possibly corresponds to TRBD1 (5 bases). The CDR3 is 16 amino acids. V lost 6 bases, J lost 2 bases, and 19 bases lay in between. Germline CDR1 SGHDT, CDR2 YYEEEE. The CDR3 region has the DNA TGTGCCAGCACCTCTATACTGACAGTTTCCACAGATACGCAGTATTTT. Protein product: CASTSILTVSTDTQYF.

Points on this clone: Additional DNA sequences in this sample encode the identical CDR3. The J gene is TRBJ1-2, the V gene TRBV12-3 or TRBV12-4; weak D call: TRBD1 (6 bases). CDR3 size: 12 residues. Trimming took off 3 bases at V and 4 bases at J, with 6 bases between the two ends. The CDR3 DNA follows: TGTGCCAGCAGTTTGGACAGCTATGGCTACACCTTC. Protein sequence: CASSLDSYGYTF.

This clone was counted a few times. The V gene is TRBV7-9, the J gene TRBJ2-3, with 10 bases matching TRBD1. V lost 5 bases and J lost 2; bases outside the gene matches: 4. This CDR3 has 15 residues. Germline V CDR1 and CDR2: SEHNR, FQNEAQ (reference sequence). DNA of the CDR3: TGTGCCAGCAGCCCGGACAGGGGGGTCACAGATACGCAGTATTTT. Translation: CASSPDRGVTDTQYF. The whole variable domain, filled in from reference TRBV7-9 and TRBJ2-3, reads DTGVSQNPRHKITKRGQNVTFRCDPISEHNRLYWYRQTLGQGPEFLTYFQNEAQLEKSRLLSDRFSAERPKGSFSTLEIQRTEQGDSAMYLCASSPDRGVTDTQYFGPGTRLTVL.